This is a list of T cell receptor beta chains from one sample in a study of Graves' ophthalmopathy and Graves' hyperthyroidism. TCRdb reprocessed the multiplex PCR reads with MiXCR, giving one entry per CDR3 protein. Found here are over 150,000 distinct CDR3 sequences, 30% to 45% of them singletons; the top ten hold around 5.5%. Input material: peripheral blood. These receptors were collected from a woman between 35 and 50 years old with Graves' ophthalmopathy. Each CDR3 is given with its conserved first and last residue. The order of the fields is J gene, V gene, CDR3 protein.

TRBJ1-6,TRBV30,CAWSTEGNSPLHF
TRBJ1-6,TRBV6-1,CASSGGTGDNSPLHF
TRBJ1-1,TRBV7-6,CASSVPGQFEAFF
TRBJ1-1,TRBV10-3,CAISEHPNTEAFF
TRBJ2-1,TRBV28,CASSLTITVGQNNEQFF
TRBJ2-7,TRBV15,CATSMRYYEQYF
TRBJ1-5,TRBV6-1,CASSPFRPNQPQHF
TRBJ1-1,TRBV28,CASSLLDRGIGNTEAFF
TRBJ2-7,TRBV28,CASSTTNSYEQYF
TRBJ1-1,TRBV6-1,CASSELLNTEAFF
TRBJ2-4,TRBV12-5,CASGLDRGNPYF
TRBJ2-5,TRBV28,CASSRQALKETQYF
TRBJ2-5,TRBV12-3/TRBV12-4,CASKLAGVETQYF
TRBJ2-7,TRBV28,CASRHGTGLSYEQYF
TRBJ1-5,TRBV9,CASSSWDAAGPQHF
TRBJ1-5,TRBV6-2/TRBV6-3,CASRTPVGNSNQPQHF
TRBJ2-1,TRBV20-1,CSARTDPYNEQFF
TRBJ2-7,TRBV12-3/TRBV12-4,CASSPPWERDYEQYF
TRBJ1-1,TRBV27,CASSLGSQVSEAFF
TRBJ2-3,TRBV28,CASSLFQGRADTQYF
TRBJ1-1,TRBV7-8,CASSLDGENTEAFF
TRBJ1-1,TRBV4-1,CASSQGRGTGTAGDTEAFF
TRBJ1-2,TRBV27,CATSVGANYGYTF
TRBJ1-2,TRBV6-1,CASSRDRAFGYTF
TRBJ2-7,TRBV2,CASKAFPLEQYF
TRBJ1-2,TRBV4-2,CASSQPTGELRGYTF
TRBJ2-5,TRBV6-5,CASSYRASANQETQYF